These T cell receptor beta chains were read from a single sample in a study of blood T cell repertoires in COVID-19. TCRdb keeps only in-frame clones here, not all; method: immunoSEQ multiplex PCR. In the table there are some 150,000 clones, around 81% of which are singletons. Sequencing was performed on peripheral blood. Every receptor here comes from a woman aged 60-70 years with active or convalescent COVID-19. The CDR3 runs from the conserved cysteine through the conserved F or W. D genes are given only for firm matches. Expanded clones are given a class, and other clones once, few, many or no size at all.

CDR3 DNA,CDR3 protein,clone size,V gene,D gene,J gene
TGTGCCAGCAGTCCACGACAGGGGGCAACTCTCCTAACGGGCGGCTACACCTTC,CASSPRQGATLLTGGYTF,NA,TRBV25-1,TRBD1,TRBJ1-2
TGTGCCTGGAGTGTACGATGGGGGCGGCGGTCGAACACCGGGGAGCTGTTTTTT,CAWSVRWGRRSNTGELFF,once,TRBV30,NA,TRBJ2-2
TGTGCCAGCAGCCAGTACGGGTCTATTCTCTATGGCTACACCTTC,CASSQYGSILYGYTF,many,TRBV4-2,NA,TRBJ1-2
TGTGCCAGCAGCCAGGTGGCAGGGGCTGGAAACACCATATATTTT,CASSQVAGAGNTIYF,NA,TRBV7-3,NA,TRBJ1-3
TGTGCCAGCAGCTTGGGACTCGGCGGCGTCGGGGAGACCCAGTACTTC,CASSLGLGGVGETQYF,NA,TRBV5-8,NA,TRBJ2-5
TGTGCCAGCAGCTTAGGCAGGGGGCAAAACACTGAAGCTTTCTTT,CASSLGRGQNTEAFF,NA,TRBV7-3,TRBD1,TRBJ1-1
TGTGCCAGCCGCGGGACAGCGAACACCGGGGAGCTGTTTTTT,CASRGTANTGELFF,NA,TRBV2,NA,TRBJ2-2
TGTGCCAGTAGTACCCGGGGGGGGGTAAATTCACCCCTCCACTTT,CASSTRGGVNSPLHF,NA,TRBV19,NA,TRBJ1-6
TGTGCCAGCAGCACCGGGACAGGGGGCGGCGAGCAGTACTTC,CASSTGTGGGEQYF,NA,TRBV28,TRBD1,TRBJ2-7
TGCGCCAGCAGACAGGACAGGGGTTTGTTCTTC,CASRQDRGLFF,NA,TRBV4-1,TRBD1,TRBJ2-1
TGTGCCAGCACCTCACGGGATAGTAGGACAGATACGCAGTATTTT,CASTSRDSRTDTQYF,NA,TRBV7-9,NA,TRBJ2-3
TGTGCCAGCAGCCCCCGGCTAGCGGGTGGGGGCTACAATGAGCAGTTCTTC,CASSPRLAGGGYNEQFF,NA,TRBV7-3,TRBD2,TRBJ2-1
TGTGCCAGCAGTTGGACAGGGGGCGTAAACACCTTC,CASSWTGGVNTF,NA,TRBV6-5,TRBD1,TRBJ1-2
TGTGCCAGCAGAGGGGGCGCTCAGGAGACCCAGTACTTC,CASRGGAQETQYF,NA,TRBV7-2,TRBD1,TRBJ2-5
TGTGCCAGCAGCCTAAGGACAGGGATGATCTCTGGAAACACCATATATTTT,CASSLRTGMISGNTIYF,NA,TRBV7-8,TRBD1,TRBJ1-3
TGTGCCAGCAGATTCACCGGGACAGGGGCAGATACGCAGTATTTT,CASRFTGTGADTQYF,NA,TRBV6-4,TRBD1,TRBJ2-3
TGCGCCAGCAGCATATCAACAGGGAACCCTGGGGCCAACGTCCTGACTTTC,CASSISTGNPGANVLTF,once,TRBV5-1,NA,TRBJ2-6
TGCAGTGCTAGGACAGAGGTCAGCTACACCTTC,CSARTEVSYTF,NA,TRBV20-1,NA,TRBJ1-2
TGTGCCAGCAGTTTACGACTAGCGGGAGGCCCCGGGGAGCTGTTTTTT,CASSLRLAGGPGELFF,NA,TRBV7-6,TRBD2,TRBJ2-2
TGTGCCAGCAGCAGTAAGGGACTAGCGGTCAATGAGCAGTTCTTC,CASSSKGLAVNEQFF,NA,TRBV7-3,TRBD2,TRBJ2-1
TGTGCCAGCAGCGGCCGAGCAGGGGGCACAGATACGCAGTATTTT,CASSGRAGGTDTQYF,NA,TRBV7-6,NA,TRBJ2-3
TGTGCCAGCAGTGAAGCAGAGAGCTCCTATAATTCACCCCTCCACTTT,CASSEAESSYNSPLHF,NA,TRBV2,NA,TRBJ1-6
TGTGCCTGGAGTGTAGGGGACATGGAGTACTTC,CAWSVGDMEYF,NA,TRBV30,NA,TRBJ2-7
TGCGCCAGCAGCTGGACAGCTGACACCGGGGAGCTGTTTTTT,CASSWTADTGELFF,NA,TRBV4-1,NA,TRBJ2-2
TGCAGTGCTAGTTTGACTAGCGGACAAGAGACCCAGTACTTC,CSASLTSGQETQYF,NA,TRBV20-1,TRBD2,TRBJ2-5
TGTGCCAGCAGTTTATCAGGAGTTACTAACTATGGCTACACCTTC,CASSLSGVTNYGYTF,NA,TRBV27,NA,TRBJ1-2
TGTGCCAGCAGCCGGGGACTAGCGGGAGGGCCCACCTACGAGCAGTACTTC,CASSRGLAGGPTYEQYF,NA,TRBV28,TRBD2,TRBJ2-7
TGCGCCAGCAGCGGGACTAGCGGGAGCATCAATGAGCAGTTCTTC,CASSGTSGSINEQFF,NA,TRBV5-1,TRBD2,TRBJ2-1
TGTGCCAGCAGTTTGGCCCTCCACAATGAGCAGTTCTTC,CASSLALHNEQFF,NA,TRBV27,NA,TRBJ2-1
TGCGCCAGCAGCCAAGTGTGGACTAGCGGGGCGAACACCGGGGAGCTGTTTTTT,CASSQVWTSGANTGELFF,NA,TRBV4-1,TRBD2,TRBJ2-2
TGTGCCAGCAGCCCCGGACTAGCGGGGGGCCGGTCAGACATTCAGTACTTC,CASSPGLAGGRSDIQYF,once,TRBV13,TRBD2,TRBJ2-4
TGTGCCAGCAGTTTGGCGGGGACGGGGCCTTTAGGAGAGACCCAGTACTTC,CASSLAGTGPLGETQYF,NA,TRBV28,NA,TRBJ2-5
TGCGCCAGCAGCCAAGATAATTACAGGGCAGGGGACACTGAAGCTTTCTTT,CASSQDNYRAGDTEAFF,NA,TRBV4-1,NA,TRBJ1-1
TGTGCCAGCAGTGAGCTAGCGAGCACAGATACGCAGTATTTT,CASSELASTDTQYF,NA,TRBV6-4,NA,TRBJ2-3
TGTGCCAGCAGCCAAAAAGTTAGCGGGGGGCCGGGAGAGACCCAGTACTTC,CASSQKVSGGPGETQYF,NA,TRBV3-1/TRBV3-2,TRBD2,TRBJ2-5
TGTGCCACCAGTGCCCAGGACAGGGGGCAAACCGGGGAGCTGTTTTTT,CATSAQDRGQTGELFF,NA,TRBV24-1,TRBD1,TRBJ2-2
TGTGCCAGCAGGCCAGGACAGGGGGCATTTTACGAGCAGTACTTC,CASRPGQGAFYEQYF,NA,TRBV6-5,TRBD1,TRBJ2-7